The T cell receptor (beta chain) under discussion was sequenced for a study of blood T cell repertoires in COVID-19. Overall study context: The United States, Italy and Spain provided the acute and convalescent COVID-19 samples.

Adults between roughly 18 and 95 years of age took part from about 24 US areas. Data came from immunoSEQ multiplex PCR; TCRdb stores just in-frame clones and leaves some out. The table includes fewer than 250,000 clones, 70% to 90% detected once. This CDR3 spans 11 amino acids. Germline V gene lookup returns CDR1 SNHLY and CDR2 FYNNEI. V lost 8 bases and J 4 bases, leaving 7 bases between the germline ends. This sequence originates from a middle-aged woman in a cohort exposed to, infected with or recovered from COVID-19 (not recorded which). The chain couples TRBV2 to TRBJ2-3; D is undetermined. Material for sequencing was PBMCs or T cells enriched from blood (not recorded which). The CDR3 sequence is CASHGPDTQYF. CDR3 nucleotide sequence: TGTGCCAGCCATGGGCCAGATACGCAGTATTTT.